This is a list of T cell receptor beta chains from one sample in a study of cytomegalovirus exposure and HLA in healthy donors. Profiled with immunoSEQ multiplex PCR; TCRdb holds only in-frame clones, not every one. This sample yields around 150,000 clones, of which 77% are seen a single time; more than 1.1% belongs to the top ten. The sample was PBMCs. The receptors come from a woman in her 30s in good health and CMV-seronegative. CDR3s include the opening cysteine and the closing phenylalanine or tryptophan. Each record gives: V gene, D gene, clone size, J gene, CDR3 protein, CDR3 DNA. A D gene is named only where the DNA matches it firmly. The size field is filled for only some rows; it gives once, few, many or a size class.

>TRBV7-6|-|-|TRBJ1-3
CASSYRDSGNTIYF
TGTGCCAGCAGCTATCGAGACTCTGGAAACACCATATATTTT
>TRBV10-3|-|-|TRBJ1-5
CAISESQGNQPQHF
TGTGCCATCAGTGAGTCTCAGGGCAATCAGCCCCAGCATTTT
>TRBV29-1|-|-|TRBJ2-1
CSVLPNNEQFF
TGCAGCGTTTTGCCTAATAATGAGCAGTTCTTC
>TRBV28|-|-|TRBJ2-3
CASSLGQSTDTQYF
TGTGCCAGCAGTTTAGGGCAGAGCACAGATACGCAGTATTTT
>TRBV5-1|-|-|TRBJ1-2
CASQEQGPPVDGYTF
TGCGCCAGCCAGGAGCAGGGCCCCCCGGTGGACGGCTACACCTTC
>TRBV28|-|-|TRBJ1-5
CASRGRGNQPQHF
TGTGCCAGCCGCGGGAGGGGGAATCAGCCCCAGCATTTT
>TRBV4-1|TRBD1|-|TRBJ2-2
CASSHQTGGIGELFF
TGCGCCAGCAGCCACCAGACAGGGGGCATCGGGGAGCTGTTTTTT
>TRBV9|TRBD1|-|TRBJ2-5
CASSVGPGGETQYF
TGTGCCAGCAGCGTAGGGCCAGGGGGAGAGACCCAGTACTTC
>TRBV6-5|-|few|TRBJ1-5
CASRRQGQLNQPQHF
TGTGCCAGCAGGCGCCAAGGACAGCTTAATCAGCCCCAGCATTTT
>TRBV6-5|TRBD1|-|TRBJ1-5
CASGQGGNGQPQHF
TGTGCCAGCGGACAGGGTGGCAATGGACAGCCCCAGCATTTT
>TRBV9|TRBD1|-|TRBJ1-6
CASSLTGDNNFNSPLHF
TGTGCCAGCAGCCTGACAGGGGACAACAACTTTAATTCCCCCCTCCACTTT
>TRBV28|TRBD1|-|TRBJ1-2
CASSSGTAVNGYTF
TGTGCCAGCAGTTCCGGGACAGCGGTCAATGGCTACACCTTC
>TRBV5-6|-|-|TRBJ1-4
CASSSPWGLNEKLFF
TGTGCCAGCAGTTCGCCGTGGGGACTTAATGAAAAACTGTTTTTT
>TRBV5-4|-|-|TRBJ2-3
CASSLSGTDTQYF
TGTGCCAGCAGCTTAAGCGGGACAGATACGCAGTATTTT
>TRBV25-1|TRBD2|few|TRBJ2-1
CASSAAGGPNNEQFF
TGTGCCAGCAGTGCCGCGGGGGGGCCAAACAATGAGCAGTTCTTC
>TRBV27|-|-|TRBJ1-2
CASSETGFYGYTF
TGTGCCAGCAGTGAAACAGGGTTTTATGGCTACACCTTC
>TRBV7-9|TRBD1|-|TRBJ2-7
CASSLPGTVYEQYF
TGTGCCAGCAGCCTGCCTGGGACAGTCTACGAGCAGTACTTC
>TRBV2|-|once|TRBJ2-7
CASSEFGGGYEQYF
TGTGCCAGCAGTGAATTTGGGGGCGGCTACGAGCAGTACTTC
>TRBV6-1|-|-|TRBJ2-3
CASSEARASAQYF
TGTGCCAGCAGTGAAGCAAGGGCTAGCGCGCAGTATTTT
>TRBV5-1|-|-|TRBJ2-1
CASRPPGGWDEQFF
TGCGCCAGCCGCCCGCCCGGGGGTTGGGATGAGCAGTTCTTC
>TRBV18|-|-|TRBJ2-6
CASSPGGGRLGANVLTF
TGTGCCAGCTCACCAGGTGGAGGTCGGCTTGGGGCCAACGTCCTGACTTTC
>TRBV28|TRBD1|-|TRBJ1-2
CASSWDSYGYTF
TGTGCCAGCAGTTGGGACAGCTATGGCTACACCTTC
>TRBV2|TRBD1|-|TRBJ1-1
CASGQTGSAEAFF
TGTGCCAGCGGACAGACAGGGAGCGCTGAAGCTTTCTTT
>TRBV6-6|TRBD1|-|TRBJ2-1
CASRTTGVEQFF
TGTGCCAGCAGGACGACAGGGGTCGAGCAGTTCTTC
>TRBV4-2|-|-|TRBJ2-1
CASSQEKGRGGNEQFF
TGTGCCAGCAGCCAAGAAAAGGGGCGGGGCGGCAATGAGCAGTTCTTC
>TRBV7-9|-|-|TRBJ2-7
CASSLLTDHEQYF
TGTGCCAGCAGCCTTTTGACAGACCACGAGCAGTACTTC
>TRBV9|TRBD1|-|TRBJ1-1
CASSVESLGQGNTEAFF
TGTGCCAGCAGCGTAGAGAGCCTTGGACAGGGGAACACTGAAGCTTTCTTT
>TRBV2|TRBD1|once|TRBJ2-6
CASRTGQVDSGANVLTF
TGTGCCAGCAGGACTGGACAGGTTGACTCTGGGGCCAACGTCCTGACTTTC
>TRBV7-9|-|-|TRBJ1-2
CASSFGQGSGYTF
TGTGCCAGCAGCTTCGGGCAGGGAAGCGGCTACACCTTC
>TRBV4-1|-|-|TRBJ2-3
CASSQARGGGETDTQYF
TGCGCCAGCAGCCAAGCCCGTGGGGGGGGCGAGACAGATACGCAGTATTTT
>TRBV7-9|TRBD1|-|TRBJ2-2
CASSLGMTGTGELLF
TGTGCCAGCAGCTTAGGGATGACAGGGACCGGGGAGCTGCTTTTT
>TRBV30|TRBD1|-|TRBJ2-1
CAWGDRDNEQFF
TGTGCCTGGGGGGACAGGGACAATGAGCAGTTCTTC
>TRBV2|TRBD1|once|TRBJ1-1
CASGGETGGSQAFF
TGTGCCAGCGGGGGGGAGACAGGGGGCTCACAAGCTTTCTTT
>TRBV6-1|-|-|TRBJ1-1
CASSERGRKGEAFF
TGTGCCAGCAGTGAAAGAGGCAGAAAGGGGGAAGCTTTCTTT
>TRBV10-3|TRBD1|-|TRBJ1-5
CAIRRTGDSNQPQHF
TGTGCCATCAGGAGGACAGGGGATAGCAATCAGCCCCAGCATTTT
>TRBV5-1|TRBD1|-|TRBJ2-2
CASSGTVGAGELFF
TGCGCCAGTTCCGGGACAGTTGGCGCCGGGGAGCTGTTTTTT
>TRBV14|-|-|TRBJ2-1
CASSPPGLLSPYNEQFF
TGTGCCAGCAGCCCGCCGGGACTCCTATCCCCCTACAATGAGCAGTTCTTC
>TRBV29-1|TRBD2|-|TRBJ2-1
CSVEGLAGGRSYNEQFF
TGCAGCGTTGAAGGGCTAGCGGGGGGGCGCTCCTACAATGAGCAGTTCTTC
>TRBV6-4|-|few|TRBJ2-1
CASSSDGGSYNEQFF
TGTGCCAGCAGTAGCGACGGGGGCTCCTACAATGAGCAGTTCTTC
>TRBV4-1|TRBD1|-|TRBJ2-7
CASSQAGQGTYEQYF
TGCGCCAGCAGCCAGGCGGGACAGGGAACCTACGAGCAGTACTTC
>TRBV18|TRBD2|-|TRBJ2-7
CASSPLAGLGEQYF
TGTGCCAGCTCACCACTAGCGGGGTTAGGCGAGCAGTACTTC
>TRBV18|TRBD1|-|TRBJ2-2
CASSPDRGTGELFF
TGTGCCAGCTCACCGGACAGGGGGACCGGGGAGCTGTTTTTT
>TRBV5-1|-|-|TRBJ2-2
CASSPDSTGELFF
TGCGCCAGCAGCCCGGACAGTACCGGGGAGCTGTTTTTT
>TRBV20-1|-|-|TRBJ2-7
CSAAGAYEQYF
TGCAGTGCAGCAGGGGCTTACGAGCAGTACTTC
>TRBV19|-|-|TRBJ1-6
CASSISGVNSPLHF
TGTGCCAGTAGTATATCGGGGGTAAATTCACCCCTCCACTTT
>TRBV25-1|TRBD1|-|TRBJ1-2
CASSGRTGPYGYTF
TGTGCCAGCAGTGGAAGGACAGGGCCCTATGGCTACACCTTC
>TRBV5-1|-|few|TRBJ1-1
CASSLEGVVNTEAFF
TGCGCCAGCAGCTTGGAAGGGGTCGTGAACACTGAAGCTTTCTTT
>TRBV5-6|-|-|TRBJ2-1
CASSWGGSDNEQFF
TGTGCCAGCAGCTGGGGGGGCTCCGACAATGAGCAGTTCTTC
>TRBV5-4|TRBD1|-|TRBJ2-5
CASSFGAGGVQETQYF
TGTGCCAGCAGCTTTGGGGCAGGGGGCGTTCAAGAGACCCAGTACTTC
>TRBV10-3|TRBD2|-|TRBJ2-5
CAISVAGVETQYF
TGTGCCATCTCGGTGGCGGGGGTAGAGACCCAGTACTTC
>TRBV19|-|few|TRBJ1-1
CASSVTRGQGEGTEAFF
TGTGCCAGTAGTGTCACACGGGGACAAGGGGAAGGAACTGAAGCTTTCTTT
>TRBV6-1|-|-|TRBJ2-4
CASSSSHLAKNIQYF
TGTGCCAGCAGTAGCTCGCACCTAGCCAAAAACATTCAGTACTTC
>TRBV7-9|-|-|TRBJ1-1
CASSLGGTNTEAFF
TGTGCCAGCAGCTTAGGGGGCACGAACACTGAAGCTTTCTTT
>TRBV7-9|TRBD2|-|TRBJ2-1
CASSLWASGDAGPPNEQFF
TGTGCCAGCAGCTTATGGGCTAGCGGGGACGCTGGACCCCCCAATGAGCAGTTCTTC
>TRBV6-8|-|-|TRBJ1-5
CASRLNQPQHF
TGTGCCAGCAGACTTAATCAGCCCCAGCATTTT